The rows below give T cell receptor beta chains drawn from one sample of a study of T cell responses to AZD1222 COVID-19 vaccine. Data came from immunoSEQ multiplex PCR; TCRdb stores just in-frame clones and leaves some out. This sample has 100,000 to 150,000 clones, with about 85% found just once. Sequenced material: peripheral blood, taken on day 0 of AZD1222 vaccination. The receptors originated from an adult in good health. CDR3s include the opening cysteine and the closing phenylalanine or tryptophan. The D gene is left open where the match is weak. Some rows mark clone size as missing; the rest say once, few, many or name a class of expanded clone.

.	14	TRBJ1-1	.	TRBV19	TGTGCCAGTACCTTAACAGGGTTGCGCACTGAAGCTTTCTTT	CASTLTGLRTEAFF
.	15	TRBJ1-1	.	TRBV4-3	TGCGCCAGCAGCCAAGATCCCTTAACGAACACTGAAGCTTTCTTT	CASSQDPLTNTEAFF
.	15	TRBJ2-7	.	TRBV19	TGTGCCAGTAGTAGACCACAGGGTATGGGAAACGAGCAGTACTTC	CASSRPQGMGNEQYF
.	15	TRBJ2-2	.	TRBV24-1	TGTGCCACCAGTGAAAGAGGGACGGTTGCCGGGGAGCTGTTTTTT	CATSERGTVAGELFF
.	13	TRBJ2-3	TRBD2	TRBV5-1	TGCGCCAGCGCGGGGCGGGGGACCAATACGCAGTATTTT	CASAGRGTNTQYF
.	13	TRBJ2-7	TRBD2	TRBV28	TGTGCCAGCAGGAGTAGCGGGAGCTACGAGCAGTACTTC	CASRSSGSYEQYF
once	16	TRBJ1-3	TRBD1	TRBV13	TGTGCCAGCAGCTTAGGCCGAGGGGGCGCCGGAAACACCATATATTTT	CASSLGRGGAGNTIYF
.	14	TRBJ2-3	.	TRBV5-1	TGCGCCAGCAGTCCGGGAAGGGGCACAGATACGCAGTATTTT	CASSPGRGTDTQYF
.	14	TRBJ1-1	.	TRBV6-6	TGTGCCAGCAGGGCACAGAGTATGAACACTGAAGCTTTCTTT	CASRAQSMNTEAFF
.	14	TRBJ1-2	.	TRBV15	TGTGCCACCAGCAGAGATCCGGGTGGCTATGGCTACACCTTC	CATSRDPGGYGYTF
.	11	TRBJ1-2	.	TRBV20-1	TGCAGTGCTAGTCAAGTGTATGGCTACACCTTC	CSASQVYGYTF
.	15	TRBJ2-7	.	TRBV19	TGTGCCAGTAGTCTTGGCGGGGTTTCCTCCTACGAGCAGTACTTC	CASSLGGVSSYEQYF
.	14	TRBJ1-4	.	TRBV19	TGTGCCAGTAGTATTCGGCAGGGCTATGAAAAACTGTTTTTT	CASSIRQGYEKLFF
.	15	TRBJ1-5	.	TRBV2	TGTGCCAGCAGTCGACAGTTGGGCAGCAATCAGCCCCAGCATTTT	CASSRQLGSNQPQHF
.	12	TRBJ2-4	.	TRBV13	TGTGCCAGCAGCTTATTTGGAACAATTCAGTACTTC	CASSLFGTIQYF
.	13	TRBJ1-2	.	TRBV6-5	TGTGCCAGCAGTTACGGCGTGGACTATGGCTACACCTTC	CASSYGVDYGYTF